This T cell receptor beta chain is from a study of cytomegalovirus exposure and HLA in healthy donors. Study results and limitations: Most subjects' HLA-A and HLA-B alleles were reportedly predicted from TCR beta sequences. Most TCR sequences were uncommon, yet certain public TCRs appeared in many donors. When analyzed later, the rates of TCR association showed variation by HLA locus, with DRB1 the most and HLA-C the fewest.

Comments on this clone: Its specificity is not known.

PCR amplification relied on 60 Vbeta primers (plus 13 Jbeta primers). Using immunoSEQ multiplex PCR, the repertoire was profiled, and TCRdb retains in-frame clones only, with some absent. The sample shows 65,000 to 80,000 clones, less than 80% of them seen only once. The source of this sequence is a middle-aged man in good health and CMV-seropositive. Sequencing input: PBMCs.

The CDR3 spells CASGRDGELFF. DNA of the CDR3: TGTGCCAGCGGCCGGGACGGGGAGCTGTTTTTT. The chain couples TRBV6-5 to TRBJ2-2, with D possibly matching TRBD2 (5 bases). CDR1 is MNHEY, CDR2 SVGAGI, per germline. The CDR3 has 11 residues. V gave up 8 bases and J gave up 7 bases, with 8 bases separating them.